These 22 T cell receptor beta chains came from one sample sequenced in a study of blood T cell repertoires in COVID-19. Assay: immunoSEQ multiplex PCR; the TCRdb copy retains only in-frame clones and omits some. Of 220,000 or so clones in the sample, 86% were seen once. Input material: peripheral blood. These receptors all come from a woman aged 50 to 65 with COVID-19, enrolled during active disease.

This clone was recorded a few times. Other DNA sequences of this sample code for an identical CDR3. V and J are TRBV2 and TRBJ2-5; unclear D gene. CDR3 length: 11 amino acids. Looked up from germline, CDR1 is SNHLY and CDR2 is FYNNEI. Trimming took off 3 bases at V and 5 bases at J, with 4 bases between the two ends. The DNA of the CDR3 is TGTGCCAGCAGTGAGCGGGAGACCCAGTACTTC. Its translation is CASSERETQYF.

This sequence joins TRBV19 and TRBJ2-1, with 9 bases identical to TRBD2. Germline V gene data show CDR1 as LNHDA and CDR2 as SQIVND (reference sequence). The junction had 3 bases not matched to a gene; V was cut back by 1 base and J by 2 bases. This CDR3 is 16 amino acids long. This CDR3 reads CASSIGGGAPYNEQFF. Written as DNA, the CDR3 is TGTGCCAGTAGTATAGGCGGGGGGGCCCCCTACAATGAGCAGTTCTTC.

In its sample, this clone was seen once. The chain couples TRBV6-5 to TRBJ2-7; 8 bases match TRBD1. The germline V gene encodes CDR1 MNHEY and CDR2 SVGAGI. V gave up 8 bases and J gave up 5 bases; unmatched junction bases: 2. The CDR3 spans 11 residues. CDR3 DNA sequence: TGTGCCAGCGTGGACAGGGACGAGCAGTACGTC. The encoded protein is CASVDRDEQYV.

This clone was picked up a small number of times. The V gene is TRBV7-6, the J gene TRBJ2-5; D may be TRBD2 (5 bases). Germline CDR1 is SGHVS and CDR2 is FNYEAQ. Trimming left V 3 bases short and J 4 bases short, with 9 bases between. The CDR3 runs 13 residues. CDR3 amino acids: CASSLDEGETQYF. CDR3 nucleotides: TGTGCCAGCAGCTTGGATGAGGGAGAGACCCAGTACTTC.

J is TRBJ2-7 and V is TRBV5-4, with a possible D match to TRBD2 (5 bases). Germline V gives CDR1 SGHNT, CDR2 YYREEE (reference sequence). The CDR3 is 15 residues long. V was trimmed by 0 bases and J by 7 bases, leaving 17 bases between them. The CDR3 region is CASSLDPHPAGEQYF. The DNA for the CDR3 is TGTGCCAGCAGCTTGGACCCACATCCTGCGGGTGAGCAGTACTTC.

V is TRBV7-6 and J is TRBJ2-3, with 9 bases matching TRBD1. The CDR3 runs 16 residues. V gave up 1 base and J gave up 3 bases; unmatched junction bases: 5. CDR1 SGHVS and CDR2 FNYEAQ come from the germline V gene. CDR3 sequence: CASSLGPGQGTDTQYF. In DNA form, the CDR3 reads TGTGCCAGCAGCTTAGGTCCGGGACAGGGTACAGATACGCAGTATTTT.

The CDR3, as DNA: TGTGCCAGTACGTGGGGAGGTAACTATGGCTACACCTTC. Translation: CASTWGGNYGYTF. The rearrangement joins TRBV19 to TRBJ1-2; D gene unclear. V lost 7 bases, J lost 1 base, and 10 bases lay in between. The germline CDR1 and CDR2 sequences are LNHDA and SQIVND (reference sequence). The CDR3 extends over 13 amino acids.

The DNA for the CDR3 is TGTGCCAGTAGTAGGAGGTCCGGGACAGTCACCGGGGAGCTGTTTTTT. Its translation is CASSRRSGTVTGELFF. This rearrangement joins TRBV19 to TRBJ2-2; 7 nucleotides match TRBD1. This CDR3 contains 16 residues. Germline V lookup: CDR1 LNHDA, CDR2 SQIVND (reference sequence). J was trimmed by 4 bases and V by 4 bases; bases with no gene match: 9.

The chain combines TRBV5-5 with TRBJ2-7; 10 bases are shared with TRBD1. V dropped 3 bases and J dropped 0; count of bases not matched to a gene: 9. The CDR3 sequence is 17 residues long. The germline V gene has CDR1 SGHKS and CDR2 YYEKEE (reference sequence). CDR3 sequence: CASSYRTGGFSSYEQYF. Here the CDR3 DNA reads TGTGCCAGCAGCTACCGGACAGGGGGTTTTAGCTCCTACGAGCAGTACTTC.

This clone has ten or more counts. The chain recombines TRBV7-9 with TRBJ2-3; D possibly corresponds to TRBD1 (6 bases). The germline CDR1 and CDR2 sequences are SEHNR and FQNEAQ (reference sequence). The CDR3 contains 17 residues. Trimming shortened V by 0 bases and J by 4 bases, and 17 bases separated the two germline ends. The CDR3 sequence: CASSLAQLAGDADTQYF. The DNA of the CDR3 is TGTGCCAGCAGCTTAGCGCAATTGGCAGGGGACGCAGATACGCAGTATTTT. The whole variable domain, filled in from reference TRBV7-9 and TRBJ2-3, reads DTGVSQNPRHKITKRGQNVTFRCDPISEHNRLYWYRQTLGQGPEFLTYFQNEAQLEKSRLLSDRFSAERPKGSFSTLEIQRTEQGDSAMYLCASSLAQLAGDADTQYFGPGTRLTVL.

The V and J genes are TRBV9 and TRBJ2-1; possible D gene TRBD2, 5 bases. Trimming stripped 0 bases from V and 2 bases from J, with 6 bases between. Germline V gene sequence: CDR1 SGDLS, CDR2 YYNGEE. This CDR3 contains 14 residues. CDR3 nucleotide sequence: TGTGCCAGCAGCGTAGCGGAGGCCTACAATGAGCAGTTCTTC. Encoded protein: CASSVAEAYNEQFF.

The rearrangement joins TRBV5-4 to TRBJ2-6, with D tentatively TRBD2 (8 bases). In germline, CDR1 is SGHNT, CDR2 YYREEE (reference sequence). V lost 10 bases and J 2 bases, leaving 22 bases between the germline ends. This CDR3 contains 17 residues. CDR3 DNA sequence: TGTGCCTTAGCTACGGGAGGGCAGGGGGCTGGGGCCAACGTCCTGACTTTC. Protein sequence: CALATGGQGAGANVLTF.

J is TRBJ2-5 and V is TRBV5-6, with 7 bases lining up with TRBD1. CDR3 size: 16 residues. The V gene end was trimmed by 0 bases and the J gene end by 4 bases; junction bases not matched to a gene: 9. CDR1 and CDR2 from the germline V gene are SGHDT and YYEEEE. The DNA of the CDR3 is TGTGCCAGCAGCTTGGTTTTAGGGGGCTGGGGAGAGACCCAGTACTTC. It specifies CASSLVLGGWGETQYF.

This chain uses TRBV7-9 with TRBJ2-5; weak D call: TRBD2 (6 bases). V was pared by 1 base and J by 2 bases, with 14 bases between. This CDR3 region has 16 residues. Germline loops: CDR1 SEHNR, CDR2 FQNEAQ (reference sequence). This CDR3 is CASSLEAWGVQETQYF. Here the CDR3 DNA reads TGTGCCAGCAGCTTAGAAGCGTGGGGGGTTCAAGAGACCCAGTACTTC.

This clone was seen a handful of times. V usage is TRBV7-8 and J usage is TRBJ2-7, with D hard to call. The CDR3 length is 13 residues. Trimming took 1 base from V and 1 from J, leaving 5 bases between them. CDR1 SGHVS and CDR2 FQNEAQ come from the germline V gene. The CDR3 loop is CASSLESSYEQYV. DNA for the CDR3: TGTGCCAGCAGCTTAGAGAGTTCCTACGAGCAGTACGTC.

V usage is TRBV9 and J usage is TRBJ1-1, with TRBD1 matching over 11 bases. Trimming cost V 2 bases and J 10 bases; bases outside gene matches: 10. CDR1 and CDR2 (germline): SGDLS, YYNGEE. There are 15 residues in the CDR3. The CDR3: CASSVATGTGGVAFF. The DNA for the CDR3 is TGTGCCAGCAGCGTCGCCACCGGGACAGGGGGTGTAGCTTTCTTT. Looking up the rest from reference TRBV9 and TRBJ1-1 gives the full variable domain: DSGVTQTPKHLITATGQRVTLRCSPRSGDLSVYWYQQSLDQGLQFLIQYYNGEERAKGNILERFSAQQFPDLHSELNLSSLELGDSALYFCASSVATGTGGVAFFGQGTRLTVV.

The chain has TRBV18 and TRBJ2-7; no definite D call. The ends were cut back, 2 bases at V and 7 bases at J, with 9 bases in the middle. This CDR3 region has 12 residues. Germline CDR1 KGHSH, CDR2 LQKENI. This CDR3 reads CASSPAIGEQYF. In nucleotides, the CDR3 is TGTGCCAGCTCACCAGCGATCGGGGAGCAGTACTTC.

This clone is a singleton in its sample. CDR3 in DNA: TGCGCCAGCGGCCCTGGGGAGTTCTACTCCTACGAGCAGTACTTC. This translates into CASGPGEFYSYEQYF. The rearrangement joins TRBV5-1 to TRBJ2-7, with D perhaps matching TRBD2 (5 bases). V was cut by 7 bases and J by 0 bases, with 17 bases left in between. The CDR3 consists of 15 residues. The germline CDR1 and CDR2 sequences are SGHRS and YFSETQ.

J is TRBJ2-1 and V is TRBV7-2; D not certain. The CDR3 spans 13 residues. Germline V lookup: CDR1 SGHTA, CDR2 FQGNSA. V lost 0 bases, J lost 9 bases, and 9 bases lay in between. CDR3 DNA sequence: TGTGCCAGCAGCTTAGCGATTTTAGTTGAGCAGTTCTTC. Translated: CASSLAILVEQFF. Based on the CDR3 plus reference TRBV7-2 and TRBJ2-1, the full variable domain is GAGVSQSPSNKVTEKGKDVELRCDPISGHTALYWYRQSLGQGLEFLIYFQGNSAPDKSGLPSDRFSAERTGGSVSTLTIQRTQQEDSAVYLCASSLAILVEQFFGPGTRLTVL.

This clone was seen more than once but under ten times. The CDR3 region is CASSEYGTGMNEQFF. CDR3 nucleotide sequence: TGTGCCAGCAGTGAATATGGGACAGGAATGAATGAGCAGTTCTTC. The V call is TRBV6-4, the J call TRBJ2-1; 8 bases are shared with TRBD1. The CDR3 totals 15 residues. Germline trimming cut 3 bases from V and 7 bases from J; bases unmatched to any gene: 8. Germline V CDR1 and CDR2: MRHNA, SNTAGT.

The V call is TRBV30, the J call TRBJ1-1; D is undetermined. The ends were cut back, 0 bases at V and 8 bases at J, with 7 bases in the middle. Germline CDR1 is GTSNPN and CDR2 is SVGIG (reference sequence). The CDR3 length is 11 residues. Here the CDR3 DNA reads TGTGCCTGGAGTGTACTAAGGGAAGCTTTCTTT. This sequence encodes CAWSVLREAFF.

The rearrangement joins TRBV29-1 to TRBJ2-7; D is perhaps TRBD1 (6 bases). CDR1 is SQVTM and CDR2 is ANQGSEA in the germline V gene. Deletions cut 1 base from V and 3 bases from J, with 13 bases between. The CDR3 runs to 14 residues. CDR3 region: CSVEGQGQGYEQYF. The CDR3 nucleotides read TGCAGCGTTGAAGGGCAGGGGCAGGGCTACGAGCAGTACTTC.